This entry concerns a single T cell receptor (beta chain). TCRB transcripts that were expressed got sequenced, as all of the isolated RNA had been reverse transcribed. Repertoires were generated with immunoSEQ multiplex PCR, while TCRdb's copy carries only in-frame clones and drops some. This repertoire shows 65,000 to 100,000 clones, around 32% found once; its top ten account for about 0.48%. The CDR3 extends over 16 amino acids. V dropped 4 bases and J dropped 3; count of bases not matched to a gene: 10. Germline CDR1 and CDR2: SGDLS and YYNGEE. This record belongs to a study of beta chain features in type 1 diabetes. On the study more broadly: Cell yields, gender and age were similar in healthy donors and patients. Sorted cell examination encompassed 85 million to 140 million cells across all samples.

The authors obtained over 98% purity in all sorted populations. This sequence joins TRBV9 and TRBJ2-1, with 7 bases identical to TRBD1. This clonotype was obtained from a woman aged 18-35 years in good health. Sequencing input: stem cell memory CD4+ T cells from blood. The CDR3 reads CASSQSGTASYNEQFF. DNA of the CDR3: TGTGCCAGCAGCCAATCCGGGACAGCGAGCTACAATGAGCAGTTCTTC.